This T cell receptor (beta chain) was identified in a study of blood T cell repertoires in COVID-19. Study in general: From the United States, Italy and Spain came samples of acute and convalescent COVID-19.

The study recruited exposed participants who had met a COVID-19 case within 2 weeks before entry. The assay was immunoSEQ multiplex PCR, and TCRdb's table has in-frame clones only and misses some. The sample consists of hundreds of thousands of clones, around 89% of them appearing once. CDR3 length equals 17 residues. Trimming cost V 0 bases and J 5 bases, with 18 bases left between them. CDR1 and CDR2 (germline): SGHRS, YFSETQ. This sequence joins TRBV5-1 and TRBJ1-3; maybe TRBD1 (5 bases). The clonotype originates from a man aged 45-65 years who had been exposed to COVID-19. The sequenced sample consisted of PBMCs or T cells enriched from blood (not recorded which). The CDR3 bases are TGCGCCAGCAGCTTGGCCTTCGGGGGGAAGAACCGAAACACCATATATTTT. Protein sequence: CASSLAFGGKNRNTIYF.